These 3 T cell receptor beta chains came from one sample sequenced in a study of blood T cell repertoires in COVID-19. Repertoires were generated with immunoSEQ multiplex PCR, while TCRdb's copy carries only in-frame clones and drops some. Among about 240,000 clones, approximately 80% were seen once, and the ten largest hold approximately 1.8%. Sequenced input: peripheral blood. Source of these receptors: a man under 40 who had recovered from COVID-19.

The count of this clone is one. The J gene is TRBJ2-2, the V gene TRBV7-9, with TRBD2 as a possible D gene (6 bases). This CDR3 has 17 residues. Germline CDR1 SEHNR, CDR2 FQNEAQ (reference sequence). The V and J ends lost 5 bases and 7 bases respectively, with 23 bases between them. The DNA of the CDR3 is TGTGCCAGCAGCCTAGGGCGGGACTCCCTTTTTGGCGGGGAGCTGTTTTTT. Translation: CASSLGRDSLFGGELFF. The full variable domain, with the rest looked up from reference TRBV7-9 and TRBJ2-2, is DTGVSQNPRHKITKRGQNVTFRCDPISEHNRLYWYRQTLGQGPEFLTYFQNEAQLEKSRLLSDRFSAERPKGSFSTLEIQRTEQGDSAMYLCASSLGRDSLFGGELFFGEGSRLTVL.

The chain couples TRBV2 to TRBJ1-5; possibly TRBD1 for D (5 bases). CDR1 is SNHLY and CDR2 is FYNNEI in the germline V gene. V lost 6 bases to trimming and J lost 2 bases, with 14 bases between them. This CDR3 comprises 15 residues. The CDR3 sequence is CASRGGDGGNQPQHF. The CDR3 region has the DNA TGTGCCAGCAGGGGGGGGGACGGAGGCAATCAGCCCCAGCATTTT.

Concerning this clone: The same CDR3 is also encoded by other DNA sequences in this sample. The chain's CDR3 is CASSPGGLGGYTF. In nucleotides, the CDR3 is TGTGCCAGCAGCCCAGGGGGGCTGGGCGGCTACACCTTC. J is TRBJ1-2 and V is TRBV3-1 (or the pseudogene TRBV3-2); 7 nucleotides match TRBD1. V trimming: 4 bases; J trimming: 8 bases; junction bases outside the gene matches: 7. Per the germline V gene, CDR1 is LGHDT and CDR2 is YNNKEL (reference sequence). CDR3 length: 13 amino acids.